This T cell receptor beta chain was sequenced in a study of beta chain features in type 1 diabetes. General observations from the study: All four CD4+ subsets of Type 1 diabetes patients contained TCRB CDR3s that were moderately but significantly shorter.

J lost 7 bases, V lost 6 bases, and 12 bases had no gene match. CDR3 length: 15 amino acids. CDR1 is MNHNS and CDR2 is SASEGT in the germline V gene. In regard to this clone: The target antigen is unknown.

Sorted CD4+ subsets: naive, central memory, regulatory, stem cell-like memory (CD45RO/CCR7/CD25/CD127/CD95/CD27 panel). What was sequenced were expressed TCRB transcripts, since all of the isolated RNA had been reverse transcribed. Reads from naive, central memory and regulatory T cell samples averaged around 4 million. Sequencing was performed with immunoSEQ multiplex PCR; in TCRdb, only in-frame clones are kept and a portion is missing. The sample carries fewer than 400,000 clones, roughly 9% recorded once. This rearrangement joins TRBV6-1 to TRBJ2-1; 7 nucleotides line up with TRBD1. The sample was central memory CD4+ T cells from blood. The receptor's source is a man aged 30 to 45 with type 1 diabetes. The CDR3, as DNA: TGTGCCAGCAGCCTCCCCCGACAGGGCGTTAATGAGCAGTTCTTC. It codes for CASSLPRQGVNEQFF.